One sample yielded the 2 T cell receptor beta chains listed below, sequenced in a study of OX40 agonist ivuxolimab in advanced cancers. Using immunoSEQ multiplex PCR, the repertoire was profiled, and TCRdb retains in-frame clones only, with some absent. Of about 33,000 clones listed, about 80% are singletons. The sequences come from CD4+ or CD8+ T cells sorted from blood, collected in a trial of the OX40 agonist ivuxolimab. The receptors shown here come from an adult with an advanced solid tumor such as melanoma, head and neck, liver or kidney cancer.

The chain carries TRBV14 and TRBJ2-7; unclear D gene. Germline CDR1 SGHDN, CDR2 FVKESK. Trimming pared 4 bases from V and 6 bases from J, leaving 13 bases between. The CDR3 runs 13 residues. This chain's CDR3 is CASSPLSGFEQYF. The DNA for the CDR3 is TGTGCCAGCAGCCCCCTCTCCGGTTTCGAGCAGTACTTC.

In this sample, this clone turned up once. The chain has TRBV19 and TRBJ2-5; D remains unclear. The CDR3 is made up of 12 amino acids. The germline CDR1 and CDR2 sequences are LNHDA and SQIVND (reference sequence). Trimming took 4 bases from V and 2 from J, leaving 5 bases between them. CDR3 bases: TGTGCCAGTAGTAGAGATCAAGAGACCCAGTACTTC. As protein: CASSRDQETQYF.